This passage covers 5 T cell receptor beta chains from one sample sequenced in a study of OX40 agonist ivuxolimab in advanced cancers. Sequencing used immunoSEQ multiplex PCR; TCRdb keeps in-frame clones, though not all of them. This sample has approximately 81,000 clones, with about 84% found just once. The specimen comprised CD4+ or CD8+ T cells sorted from blood, sampled in a trial of the OX40 agonist ivuxolimab. The receptors stem from an adult with an advanced solid tumor such as melanoma, head and neck, liver or kidney cancer.

The V gene is TRBV6-4, the J gene TRBJ2-4; 11 bases line up with TRBD2. The germline CDR1 and CDR2 sequences are MRHNA and SNTAGT. There are 18 residues in the CDR3. V shed 0 bases and J 8 bases; nucleotides not matched to a gene: 12. The CDR3 loop is CASSDSREVAGGRDIQYF. The CDR3 nucleotides read TGTGCCAGCAGTGACTCCAGGGAGGTAGCGGGGGGGCGGGACATTCAGTACTTC.

This chain joins TRBV9 and TRBJ1-2; no firm D call. Germline V gene lookup returns CDR1 SGDLS and CDR2 YYNGEE. Trimming removed 3 bases from V and 0 bases from J, with 12 bases in between. The CDR3 runs 15 residues. CDR3 protein: CASSAHGSPNYGYTF. The CDR3 DNA is TGTGCCAGCAGCGCACACGGGAGCCCTAACTATGGCTACACCTTC.

V is TRBV7-9 and J is TRBJ2-1, with TRBD1 identical over 10 bases. The V gene's germline CDR1 is SEHNR and CDR2 FQNEAQ (reference sequence). CDR3 length: 15 amino acids. V trimming: 3 bases; J trimming: 9 bases; junction bases outside the gene matches: 8. The CDR3 loop reads CASSFRDRGISEQFF. The CDR3 bases are TGTGCCAGCAGCTTCCGGGACAGGGGTATTAGTGAGCAGTTCTTC.

The rearrangement uses TRBV4-3 and TRBJ2-2; weak D call: TRBD2 (5 bases). The CDR3 has 17 residues. V gave up 1 base and J gave up 0 bases, with 12 bases separating them. The germline CDR1 and CDR2 sequences are LGHNA and YSLEER. The CDR3, as DNA: TGCGCCAGCAGCCAAGGTCGAGAGGGCGCGAACACCGGGGAGCTGTTTTTT. It translates to CASSQGREGANTGELFF.

The count of this clone is one. The gene calls are TRBV7-2 and TRBJ2-3; D unclear. V gave up 6 bases and J gave up 4 bases, with 8 bases separating them. Germline-derived CDR1 and CDR2 are SGHTA and FQGNSA. CDR3 length: 12 amino acids. CDR3 amino acids: CASSPYADTQYF. For the CDR3, the DNA is TGTGCCAGCAGTCCCTATGCAGATACGCAGTATTTT.